Below are 3 T cell receptor beta chains sequenced from a single sample in a study of shared clonotypes between healthy human individuals. TCRdb's table, derived via immunoSEQ multiplex PCR, lists solely in-frame clones and lacks some. The repertoire holds 650,000 to 800,000 clones, with about two thirds as singletons. Sequencing was performed on memory CD4+ T cells sorted from blood. Sample subset: CD45RA-negative fraction. Receptors were obtained from a woman aged 25 to 39 in good health.

V gene TRBV6-4 combines with J gene TRBJ2-1, with 12 bases fitting TRBD2. Germline V gene sequence: CDR1 MRHNA, CDR2 SNTAGT. The junction had 7 bases not matched to a gene; V was cut back by 4 bases and J by 9 bases. This CDR3 spans 15 amino acids. CDR3 amino acids: CASSVWTSGIGEQFF. The CDR3, as DNA: TGTGCCAGCAGTGTTTGGACTAGCGGGATTGGTGAGCAGTTCTTC.

The chain joins TRBV5-1 to TRBJ2-5; D is unresolved. V was shortened by 0 bases and J by 4 bases, with 10 bases between the two germline ends. This CDR3 comprises 14 residues. Germline values: CDR1 SGHRS, CDR2 YFSETQ. The CDR3 sequence is CASSLGVIAETQYF. The CDR3 bases are TGCGCCAGCAGCTTGGGCGTAATAGCAGAGACCCAGTACTTC.

The rearrangement joins TRBV10-3 to TRBJ1-1, with 9 bases identical to TRBD1. Germline loops: CDR1 ENHRY, CDR2 SYGVKD. The CDR3 length is 14 residues. V gave up 4 bases and J gave up 3 bases; unmatched junction bases: 3. The CDR3 DNA is TGTGCCATCAGTGCCCGGGACAGGGACACTGAAGCTTTCTTT. Protein product: CAISARDRDTEAFF.